Listed below are T cell receptor beta chains from one sample, sequenced in a study of blood T cell repertoires in COVID-19. TCRdb's table, derived via immunoSEQ multiplex PCR, lists solely in-frame clones and lacks some. In the table there are about 51,000 clones, 91% of which are singletons. The source material was peripheral blood. Receptors originate from a man aged 50-60 years with acute or convalescent COVID-19. The CDR3 runs from the conserved cysteine through the conserved F or W. The D gene is left open where the match is weak. A row's size may be missing; if present it is once, few, many or a size class.

CDR3 DNA: TGTGCCAGCTCATCCCGACAGGACAACACCGGGGAGCTGTTTTTT
CDR3 protein: CASSSRQDNTGELFF
clone size: .
V gene: TRBV18
J gene: TRBJ2-2
D gene: .

CDR3 DNA: TGTGCCAGCAGCGCGACCGACAGGGGGCATACTGAAGCTTTCTTT
CDR3 protein: CASSATDRGHTEAFF
clone size: few
V gene: TRBV5-5
J gene: TRBJ1-1
D gene: TRBD1

CDR3 DNA: TGCGCCAGCAGCTTGGTGCAGGGCACAGATACGCAGTATTTT
CDR3 protein: CASSLVQGTDTQYF
clone size: .
V gene: TRBV5-1
J gene: TRBJ2-3
D gene: .

CDR3 DNA: TGTGCCACCATCAAACCCTTTCGCAGCCAGGGGGATGTGAACACTGAAGCTTTCTTT
CDR3 protein: CATIKPFRSQGDVNTEAFF
clone size: .
V gene: TRBV24-1
J gene: TRBJ1-1
D gene: TRBD1

CDR3 DNA: TGTGCCAGCAGTTTGGGACAGTATAATTCACCCCTCCACTTT
CDR3 protein: CASSLGQYNSPLHF
clone size: .
V gene: TRBV27
J gene: TRBJ1-6
D gene: TRBD1

CDR3 DNA: TGTGCCAGCAGCTTAGGTACAGGGGGGAACACTGAAGCTTTCTTT
CDR3 protein: CASSLGTGGNTEAFF
clone size: .
V gene: TRBV7-3
J gene: TRBJ1-1
D gene: TRBD1

CDR3 DNA: TGTGCCAGCAGTTTATCGCAAACAGGGCAATACGAGCAGTACTTC
CDR3 protein: CASSLSQTGQYEQYF
clone size: .
V gene: TRBV27
J gene: TRBJ2-7
D gene: .

CDR3 DNA: TGCGCCAGCAGGTACGGACAGGCCGGGATTATGGATACGCAGTATTTT
CDR3 protein: CASRYGQAGIMDTQYF
clone size: .
V gene: TRBV5-1
J gene: TRBJ2-3
D gene: TRBD1

CDR3 DNA: TGTGCCTGGAGTATGACAGGGACTTACACAGATACGCAGTATTTT
CDR3 protein: CAWSMTGTYTDTQYF
clone size: .
V gene: TRBV30
J gene: TRBJ2-3
D gene: .

CDR3 DNA: TGTGCCAGTAGAAACGGACAGGGGGCTATCGTAAGCAATCAGCCCCAGCATTTT
CDR3 protein: CASRNGQGAIVSNQPQHF
clone size: .
V gene: TRBV19
J gene: TRBJ1-5
D gene: TRBD1

CDR3 DNA: TGCAGCGCTGCCGGGACAGCCGGCTACACCTTC
CDR3 protein: CSAAGTAGYTF
clone size: .
V gene: TRBV29-1
J gene: TRBJ1-2
D gene: TRBD1

CDR3 DNA: TGCGCCAGCAGTCTTTCTGGGCGACCCTACGAGCAGTACTTC
CDR3 protein: CASSLSGRPYEQYF
clone size: .
V gene: TRBV10-2
J gene: TRBJ2-7
D gene: .

CDR3 DNA: TGCGCCAGCAGCGAGGACAGTCTCGAGAGCTACACCTTC
CDR3 protein: CASSEDSLESYTF
clone size: .
V gene: TRBV5-1
J gene: TRBJ1-2
D gene: .

CDR3 DNA: TGTGCCAGTCAACTAGACAGGGGGTACAATCAGCCCCAGCATTTT
CDR3 protein: CASQLDRGYNQPQHF
clone size: .
V gene: TRBV19
J gene: TRBJ1-5
D gene: TRBD1

CDR3 DNA: TGTGCCAGCAGTTACTCGTTAGTAAGCGGAACAGATACGCAGTATTTT
CDR3 protein: CASSYSLVSGTDTQYF
clone size: .
V gene: TRBV6-6
J gene: TRBJ2-3
D gene: .

CDR3 DNA: TGTGCCAGCAGCGTAGGACAGCGGGGTAACAATGAGCAGTTCTTC
CDR3 protein: CASSVGQRGNNEQFF
clone size: .
V gene: TRBV9
J gene: TRBJ2-1
D gene: TRBD2

CDR3 DNA: TGTGCCAGCAGTTTGGACAGGCCGAGCTCCTACGAGCAGTACTTC
CDR3 protein: CASSLDRPSSYEQYF
clone size: .
V gene: TRBV2
J gene: TRBJ2-7
D gene: TRBD1

CDR3 DNA: TGTGCCAGCAGTAACCCTCATAGGGGAGCGGGGGGATCCTACAATGAGCAGTTCTTC
CDR3 protein: CASSNPHRGAGGSYNEQFF
clone size: .
V gene: TRBV6-2/TRBV6-3
J gene: TRBJ2-1
D gene: TRBD2

CDR3 DNA: TGCGCCAGCAGCACTACAGGGAACTATGGCTACACCTTC
CDR3 protein: CASSTTGNYGYTF
clone size: .
V gene: TRBV5-1
J gene: TRBJ1-2
D gene: .

CDR3 DNA: TGTGCGACCTCCGAGGGTTGGGGAGGCGGGCCGAGCTCCTACAATGAGCAGTTCTTC
CDR3 protein: CATSEGWGGGPSSYNEQFF
clone size: .
V gene: TRBV5-4
J gene: TRBJ2-1
D gene: .

CDR3 DNA: TGTGCCAGGCGCGGAAGTGGCAATTCACCCCTCCACTTT
CDR3 protein: CARRGSGNSPLHF
clone size: once
V gene: TRBV12-3/TRBV12-4
J gene: TRBJ1-6
D gene: .

CDR3 DNA: TGTGCCTGGAGGGACGGGATCCTACTGTCTGGAAACACCATATATTTT
CDR3 protein: CAWRDGILLSGNTIYF
clone size: .
V gene: TRBV30
J gene: TRBJ1-3
D gene: .

CDR3 DNA: TGCAGCGTTTTCCCCCAGGAGGGGCTATGGAACACTGAAGCTTTCTTT
CDR3 protein: CSVFPQEGLWNTEAFF
clone size: once
V gene: TRBV29-1
J gene: TRBJ1-1
D gene: .

CDR3 DNA: TGTGCCAGCAGTCCTCAGGGGGACTCTGGCTACACCTTC
CDR3 protein: CASSPQGDSGYTF
clone size: .
V gene: TRBV12-3/TRBV12-4
J gene: TRBJ1-2
D gene: TRBD1

CDR3 DNA: TGTGCCAGCAGAACAGGGAACGGAAACACCATATATTTT
CDR3 protein: CASRTGNGNTIYF
clone size: .
V gene: TRBV28
J gene: TRBJ1-3
D gene: .

CDR3 DNA: TGTGCCAGCAGCTTCACAGGGGACACTGGAAACACCATATATTTT
CDR3 protein: CASSFTGDTGNTIYF
clone size: .
V gene: TRBV7-2
J gene: TRBJ1-3
D gene: TRBD1

CDR3 DNA: TGCGCCAGCAGTGAGAGGGGACAGGGGGGTACTGAAGCTTTCTTT
CDR3 protein: CASSERGQGGTEAFF
clone size: .
V gene: TRBV10-2
J gene: TRBJ1-1
D gene: TRBD1

CDR3 DNA: TGTGCCAGCAGCTCCTCGGGACAGGGAAGCTACGAGCAGTACTTC
CDR3 protein: CASSSSGQGSYEQYF
clone size: .
V gene: TRBV7-2
J gene: TRBJ2-7
D gene: TRBD1

CDR3 DNA: TGCAGTGCTAGTTTAGGACTAGCGGGGGGACGGGAGCAGTACTTC
CDR3 protein: CSASLGLAGGREQYF
clone size: .
V gene: TRBV20-1
J gene: TRBJ2-7
D gene: TRBD2

CDR3 DNA: TGTGCCAGCACTCCGAACACTGAAGCTTTCTTT
CDR3 protein: CASTPNTEAFF
clone size: .
V gene: TRBV28
J gene: TRBJ1-1
D gene: .

CDR3 DNA: TGTGCCATCAGTGAGTTCGGCGGGTCGGGGGGAGAGCAGTACTTC
CDR3 protein: CAISEFGGSGGEQYF
clone size: .
V gene: TRBV10-3
J gene: TRBJ2-7
D gene: TRBD2

CDR3 DNA: TGTGCCTGCGACCCCCGGAACAGCGGCTACACCTTC
CDR3 protein: CACDPRNSGYTF
clone size: .
V gene: TRBV30
J gene: TRBJ1-2
D gene: .

CDR3 DNA: TGTGCCAGCAGCTTGGGTGGGCAAATCAACACCGGGGAGCTGTTTTTT
CDR3 protein: CASSLGGQINTGELFF
clone size: .
V gene: TRBV5-6
J gene: TRBJ2-2
D gene: .

CDR3 DNA: TGTGCCAGCAGTTTCGGTAGCGGGCTCAATGAGCAGTTCTTC
CDR3 protein: CASSFGSGLNEQFF
clone size: .
V gene: TRBV7-3
J gene: TRBJ2-1
D gene: TRBD2

CDR3 DNA: TGTGCCAGCAGCCCCCGGGGGGGACAGTCGAATATAGGCTACACCTTC
CDR3 protein: CASSPRGGQSNIGYTF
clone size: .
V gene: TRBV21-1
J gene: TRBJ1-2
D gene: .

CDR3 DNA: TGTGCCAGCAGCCAAGGTCCGGGACAGGGTTCCGAGCAGTACTTC
CDR3 protein: CASSQGPGQGSEQYF
clone size: .
V gene: TRBV7-3
J gene: TRBJ2-7
D gene: TRBD1

CDR3 DNA: TGCGCCAGCAGTCCCGGGACTAGCGGGGGCCCCGAGCAGTACTTC
CDR3 protein: CASSPGTSGGPEQYF
clone size: .
V gene: TRBV10-2
J gene: TRBJ2-7
D gene: TRBD2

CDR3 DNA: TGTGCCAGCAGCTTGGGGGACAGCTTGAACACTGAAGCTTTCTTT
CDR3 protein: CASSLGDSLNTEAFF
clone size: .
V gene: TRBV11-2
J gene: TRBJ1-1
D gene: TRBD1

CDR3 DNA: TGCAGCATCCGGGAAAACTACGAGCAGTACTTC
CDR3 protein: CSIRENYEQYF
clone size: .
V gene: TRBV29-1
J gene: TRBJ2-7
D gene: .

CDR3 DNA: TGTGCCAGCAGTTTTAATCCCTACGAGCAGTACTTC
CDR3 protein: CASSFNPYEQYF
clone size: .
V gene: TRBV27
J gene: TRBJ2-7
D gene: .

CDR3 DNA: TGTGCCAGCAGTTCGAGCCTGAACACTGAAGCTTTCTTT
CDR3 protein: CASSSSLNTEAFF
clone size: .
V gene: TRBV2
J gene: TRBJ1-1
D gene: .

CDR3 DNA: TGTGCCAGCAGCCCCGCGGCAGGGGGCCTGGAAGATACGCAGTATTTT
CDR3 protein: CASSPAAGGLEDTQYF
clone size: .
V gene: TRBV7-8
J gene: TRBJ2-3
D gene: TRBD1

CDR3 DNA: TGTGCCAGCAGTTTTAGGGACGGAGGGGAAAAACTGTTTTTT
CDR3 protein: CASSFRDGGEKLFF
clone size: .
V gene: TRBV28
J gene: TRBJ1-4
D gene: .

CDR3 DNA: TGTGCCAGCAGTTACAGGGGTCCAGGTGAAGCTTTCTTT
CDR3 protein: CASSYRGPGEAFF
clone size: .
V gene: TRBV6-5
J gene: TRBJ1-1
D gene: .

CDR3 DNA: TGCGCCAGCAGCTTGTTCGACAGGAACACTGAAGCTTTCTTT
CDR3 protein: CASSLFDRNTEAFF
clone size: .
V gene: TRBV5-1
J gene: TRBJ1-1
D gene: .

CDR3 DNA: TGCGCCAGCAGCTTCGGACAGGAGGGTTTCGGTGAGACCCAGTACTTC
CDR3 protein: CASSFGQEGFGETQYF
clone size: .
V gene: TRBV5-1
J gene: TRBJ2-5
D gene: .

CDR3 DNA: TGTGCCAGTAGTATAGATCGGAGGCCGTATGGCTACACCTTC
CDR3 protein: CASSIDRRPYGYTF
clone size: .
V gene: TRBV19
J gene: TRBJ1-2
D gene: .